The clone carrying this T cell receptor beta chain was recorded a few times. Its antigen is currently unknown. The sequenced template was cDNA made from the entire isolated RNA. Measured with immunoSEQ multiplex PCR; TCRdb has only the in-frame clones, and not every one. The table records a few hundred thousand clones, approximately 13% of them present only once. The sample belongs to a study of beta chain features in type 1 diabetes. Whole-study findings and limits: For Type 1 diabetes patients, all four CD4+ subsets carried TCRB CDR3s that were moderately but significantly shorter.

Populations isolated by sorting all had purity greater than 95%. Trimming cost V 5 bases and J 4 bases; bases outside gene matches: 8. The CDR3 contains 15 residues. Per the germline V gene, CDR1 is SGHDT and CDR2 is YYEEEE. The V and J genes are TRBV5-6 and TRBJ2-7; 11 nucleotides agree with TRBD1. The sample comprised naive CD4+ T cells from blood. The sequence derives from a man aged 25 to 45 with type 1 diabetes. For the CDR3, the DNA is TGTGCCAGCAGTTATGGACAGGGGGCAGGGTACGAGCAGTACTTC. Protein sequence: CASSYGQGAGYEQYF.